This TCR beta chain stems from a study of CXCR3-negative and CXCR3-positive naive CD8 T cells (dated by TCRdb to between 2018 and 2020). General notes on the study: About 150 million TRB reads were obtained in total, roughly 1.5 +/- 0.3 million reads per library. Diversity and physicochemical repertoire analyses covered around 10 donors pooled from two independent experiments. For the TRBV-TRBJ cluster analysis, the naive subsets came from 5 donors, while the memory cells came from 3 donors. Study-level results and caveats: CXCR3 expression partially decreased after cryopreservation, so most assays used freshly isolated PBMCs. TRBV-TRBJ usage was similar between naive CXCR3-negative and CXCR3-positive cells from the same donor, while memory cells showed distinct patterns. Both naive subsets had comparably high repertoire diversity, while memory CD8+ T cells had much lower repertoire diversity. Compared with CXCR3-negative naive cells, CXCR3-positive naive cells had TRB CDR3s with higher hydrophobicity (lower Kidera factor 4), lower energy, and higher strength and volume indices. Because surface CD5, which is linked to self-reactivity in mice, was comparable between the naive subsets, TCR interaction strength was also inferred from TRB CDR3 physicochemical properties.

With respect to this clonotype: What this receptor recognizes is not known.

The CDR3 starts with the cysteine, ends with the phenylalanine, and has 14 residues. The DNA sequence is not available. In the germline V gene, CDR1 corresponds to SGDLS and CDR2 to YYNGEE. The sequencer listed for this sample is NextSeq 550. The Human TCR Profiling Kit (MiLaboratory) was used to make UMI-labeled 5' RACE TRB cDNA libraries. The full amount of extracted RNA was used for cDNA synthesis, and the full amount of resulting cDNA was used for PCR amplification. Libraries were prepared in parallel with an identical number of PCR cycles. The source study handled its data this way. With a requirement of at least two reads per UMI, MIGEC and MiXCR extracted about 50,000 +/- 10,000 unique UMI-labeled TRB cDNA molecules per library. Each library averaged about 37,000 +/- 9,700 functional in-frame TRB CDR3 nucleotide clonotypes without stop codons. After downsampling to 5000 UMI-labeled TRB molecules per sample, diversity metrics such as normalized Shannon-Wiener and Chao1 were calculated in VDJtools. VDJtools computed clonotype-size-weighted physicochemical properties of the central five CDR3 residues: interaction energy, strength, volume and Kidera factor 4. After the reads were reprocessed by TCRdb, one entry was made per CDR3 protein sequence, with no DNA. These V and J calls are TCRdb output, not the study's own analysis. For this sample, the table gives roughly 65,000 distinct CDR3 sequences. The leading ten clones occupy approximately 0.72% of the sample.

For every CD8+ T cell subset, approximately 300,000 cells were flow-sorted straight into RLT lysis buffer, and each subset was sorted in triplicate. To exclude memory contaminants, naive CD8+ T cells were stringently defined as CD45RO-CCR7+CD27+CD95-. Standard density gradient centrifugation was used to isolate peripheral blood mononuclear cells from buffy coats. A FACSAria III was used to flow-sort naive CD8+ T cells into CXCR3-negative and CXCR3-positive populations. Total RNA was extracted from sorted cells with an RNeasy Mini Kit. The rearranged segments are TRBV9 and TRBJ2-7; TCRdb proposes TRBD1, but this gene call is untestable without DNA. Sequencing was carried out using naive CXCR3+ CD8+ T cells from blood. Read against the paper, the sample's cell subset or site label means: CD45RO-CCR7+CD27+CD95- naive CD8+ T cells expressing CXCR3 (TNR3+). The receptor's source is a human donor in good health. Some clones in this sample may be carry-over from other donors' samples. The CDR3 in this case is CASSTRDNSYEQYF.